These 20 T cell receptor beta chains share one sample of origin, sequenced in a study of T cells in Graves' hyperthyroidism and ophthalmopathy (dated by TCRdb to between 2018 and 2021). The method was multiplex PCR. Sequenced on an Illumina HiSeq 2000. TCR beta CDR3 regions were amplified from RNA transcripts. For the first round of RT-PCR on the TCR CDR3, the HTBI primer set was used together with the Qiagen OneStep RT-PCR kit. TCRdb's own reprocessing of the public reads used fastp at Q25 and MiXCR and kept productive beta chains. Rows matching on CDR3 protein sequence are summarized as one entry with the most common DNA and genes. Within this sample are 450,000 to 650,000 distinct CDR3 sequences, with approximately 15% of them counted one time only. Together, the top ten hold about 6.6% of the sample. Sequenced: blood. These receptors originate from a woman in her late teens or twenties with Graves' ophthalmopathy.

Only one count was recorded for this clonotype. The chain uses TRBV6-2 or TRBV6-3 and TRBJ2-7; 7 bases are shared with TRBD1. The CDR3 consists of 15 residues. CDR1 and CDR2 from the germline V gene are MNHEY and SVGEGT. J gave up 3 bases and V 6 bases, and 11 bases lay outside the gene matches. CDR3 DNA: TGTGCCAGCAGAGATACCGGGACAGAGCTCTACGAGCAGTACTTC. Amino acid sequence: CASRDTGTELYEQYF.

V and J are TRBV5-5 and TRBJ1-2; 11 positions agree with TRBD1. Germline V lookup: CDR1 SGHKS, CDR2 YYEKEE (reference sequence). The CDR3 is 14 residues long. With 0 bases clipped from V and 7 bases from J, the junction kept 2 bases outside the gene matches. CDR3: CASSLGTGGSGYTF. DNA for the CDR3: TGTGCCAGCAGCTTGGGGACAGGGGGCAGTGGCTACACCTTC.

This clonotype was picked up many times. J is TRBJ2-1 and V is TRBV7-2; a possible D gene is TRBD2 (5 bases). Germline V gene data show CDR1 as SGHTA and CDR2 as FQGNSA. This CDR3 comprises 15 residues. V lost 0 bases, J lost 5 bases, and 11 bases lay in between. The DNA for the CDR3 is TGTGCCAGCAGCTTAGCCCCTAGCAGCCACAATGAGCAGTTCTTC. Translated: CASSLAPSSHNEQFF.

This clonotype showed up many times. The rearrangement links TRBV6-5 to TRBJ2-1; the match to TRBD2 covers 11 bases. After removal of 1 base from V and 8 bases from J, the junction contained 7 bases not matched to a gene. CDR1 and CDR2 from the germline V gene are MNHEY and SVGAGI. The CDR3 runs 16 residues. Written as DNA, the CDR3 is TGTGCCAGCAGTTACTGGCTAGCGGGAGGTTCCCATGAGCAGTTCTTC. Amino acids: CASSYWLAGGSHEQFF.

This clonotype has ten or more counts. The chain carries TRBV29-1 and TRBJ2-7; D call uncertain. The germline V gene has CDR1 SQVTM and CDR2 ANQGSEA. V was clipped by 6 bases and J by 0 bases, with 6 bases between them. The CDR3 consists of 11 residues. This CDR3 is CSVAVSYEQYF. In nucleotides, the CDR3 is TGCAGCGTGGCTGTCTCCTACGAGCAGTACTTC.

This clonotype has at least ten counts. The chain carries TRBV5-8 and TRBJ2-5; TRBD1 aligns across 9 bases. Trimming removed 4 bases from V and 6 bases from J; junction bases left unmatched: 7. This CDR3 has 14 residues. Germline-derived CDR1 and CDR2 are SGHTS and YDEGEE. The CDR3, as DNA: TGTGCCAGCAGCACGGGGACAGGGCTAAAGACCCAGTACTTC. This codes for CASSTGTGLKTQYF.

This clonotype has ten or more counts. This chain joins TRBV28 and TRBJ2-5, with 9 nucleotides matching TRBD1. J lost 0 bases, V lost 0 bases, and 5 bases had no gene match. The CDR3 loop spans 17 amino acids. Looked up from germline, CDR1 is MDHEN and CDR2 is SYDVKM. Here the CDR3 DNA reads TGTGCCAGCAGTTTATGGGGACAGGGAGAAAACCAAGAGACCCAGTACTTC. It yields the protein CASSLWGQGENQETQYF.

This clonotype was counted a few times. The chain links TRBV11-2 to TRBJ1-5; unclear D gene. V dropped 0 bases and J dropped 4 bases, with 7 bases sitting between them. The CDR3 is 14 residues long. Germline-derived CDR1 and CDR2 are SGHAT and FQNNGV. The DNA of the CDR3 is TGTGCCAGCAGCTTAGAGAACCCTAATCAGCCCCAGCATTTT. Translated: CASSLENPNQPQHF.

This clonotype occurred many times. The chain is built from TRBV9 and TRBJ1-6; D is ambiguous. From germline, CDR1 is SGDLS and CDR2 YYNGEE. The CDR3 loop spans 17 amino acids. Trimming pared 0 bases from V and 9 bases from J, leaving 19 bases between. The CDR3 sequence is CASSVEEAPRFFSPLHF. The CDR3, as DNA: TGTGCCAGCAGCGTAGAGGAGGCCCCGCGATTTTTTTCACCCCTCCACTTT.

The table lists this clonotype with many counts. CDR3 region: CASSSIAGETDTQYF. The CDR3 DNA is TGTGCCAGCAGCTCTATAGCGGGAGAGACAGATACGCAGTATTTT. The chain combines TRBV7-2 with TRBJ2-3; 9 nucleotides match TRBD2. Per germline, CDR1 SGHTA and CDR2 FQGNSA. J gave up 3 bases and V 4 bases, and 5 bases lay outside the gene matches. This CDR3 has 15 residues.

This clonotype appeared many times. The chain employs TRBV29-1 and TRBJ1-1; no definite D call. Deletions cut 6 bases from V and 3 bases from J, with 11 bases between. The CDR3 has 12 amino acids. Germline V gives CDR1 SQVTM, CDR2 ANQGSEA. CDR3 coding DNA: TGCAGCGTGGGTGACGGTTACACTGAAGCTTTCTTT. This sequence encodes CSVGDGYTEAFF.

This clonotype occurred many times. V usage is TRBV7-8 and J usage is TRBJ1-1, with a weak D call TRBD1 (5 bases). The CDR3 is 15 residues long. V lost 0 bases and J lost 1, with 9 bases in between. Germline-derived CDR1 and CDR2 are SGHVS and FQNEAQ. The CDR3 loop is CASSLAWGTNTEAFF. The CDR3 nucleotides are TGTGCCAGCAGCTTAGCTTGGGGGACGAACACTGAAGCTTTCTTT.

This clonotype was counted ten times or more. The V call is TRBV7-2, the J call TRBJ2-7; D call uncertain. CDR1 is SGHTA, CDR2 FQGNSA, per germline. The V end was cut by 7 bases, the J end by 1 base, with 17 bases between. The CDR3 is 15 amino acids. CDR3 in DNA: TGTGCCAGCACCCCTACTGGGTTAGGGTCCTACGAGCAGTACTTC. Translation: CASTPTGLGSYEQYF.

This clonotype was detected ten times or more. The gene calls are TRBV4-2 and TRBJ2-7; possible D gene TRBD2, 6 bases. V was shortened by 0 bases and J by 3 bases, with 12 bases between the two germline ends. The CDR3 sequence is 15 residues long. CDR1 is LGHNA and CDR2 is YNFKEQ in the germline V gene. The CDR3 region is CASSQEDSGVYEQYF. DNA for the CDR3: TGTGCCAGCAGCCAAGAAGATAGCGGCGTCTACGAGCAGTACTTC.

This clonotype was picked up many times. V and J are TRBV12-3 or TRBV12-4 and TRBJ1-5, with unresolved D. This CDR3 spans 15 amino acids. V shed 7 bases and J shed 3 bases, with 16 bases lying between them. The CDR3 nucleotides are TGTGCCAGCACCCGCGGAAACAGTCTCAATCAGCCCCAGCATTTT. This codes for CASTRGNSLNQPQHF.

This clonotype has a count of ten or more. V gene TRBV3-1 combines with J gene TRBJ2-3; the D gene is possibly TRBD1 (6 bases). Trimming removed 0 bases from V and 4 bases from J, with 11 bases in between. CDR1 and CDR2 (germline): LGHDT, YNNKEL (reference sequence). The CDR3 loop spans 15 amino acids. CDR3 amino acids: CASSQDTGQADTQYF. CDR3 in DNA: TGTGCCAGCAGCCAAGATACAGGGCAGGCAGATACGCAGTATTTT.

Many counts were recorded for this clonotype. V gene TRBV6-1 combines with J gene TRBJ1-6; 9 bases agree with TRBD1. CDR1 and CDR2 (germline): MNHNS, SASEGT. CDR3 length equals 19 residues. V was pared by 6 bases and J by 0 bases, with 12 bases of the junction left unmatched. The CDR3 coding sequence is TGTGCCAGCAGCGCCACAGGGGGCAAGGGCAGCTCCTATAATTCACCCCTCCACTTT. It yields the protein CASSATGGKGSSYNSPLHF.

DNA for the CDR3: TGTGCCAGCAGTTACCCAGGGCAGGGTACCTTAGCGGGAGGGCCAGACAATGAGCAGTTCTTC. Protein: CASSYPGQGTLAGGPDNEQFF. The chain employs TRBV6-5 and TRBJ2-1; 11 bases line up with TRBD2. This CDR3 contains 21 residues. CDR1 MNHEY and CDR2 SVGAGI come from the germline V gene. With V trimmed by 2 bases and J by 5 bases, 20 bases remained unmatched.

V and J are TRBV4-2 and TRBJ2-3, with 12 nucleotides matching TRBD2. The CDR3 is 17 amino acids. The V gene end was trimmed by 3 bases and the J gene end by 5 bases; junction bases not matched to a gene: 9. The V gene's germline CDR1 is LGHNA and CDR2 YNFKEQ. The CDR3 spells CASSQETSGSFVDTQYF. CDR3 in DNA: TGTGCCAGCAGCCAGGAGACTAGCGGGAGTTTTGTAGATACGCAGTATTTT.

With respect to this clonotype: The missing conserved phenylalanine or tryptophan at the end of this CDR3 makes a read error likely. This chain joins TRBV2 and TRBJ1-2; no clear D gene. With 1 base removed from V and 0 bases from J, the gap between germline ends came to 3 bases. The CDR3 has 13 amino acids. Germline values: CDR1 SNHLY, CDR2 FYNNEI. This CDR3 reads CASSEGANYGYTS. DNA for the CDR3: TGTGCCAGCAGTGAAGGGGCTAACTATGGCTACACCTCC.